This is a list of T cell receptor beta chains from one sample in a study of OX40 agonist ivuxolimab in advanced cancers. Here immunoSEQ multiplex PCR was the method, and the copy in TCRdb shows in-frame clones only, minus some. The sample contains 92,000 or so clones, 70% to 85% of which appear only once. The source was CD4+ or CD8+ T cells sorted from blood, collected in a trial of the OX40 agonist ivuxolimab. These TCRs come from an adult with an advanced solid tumor such as melanoma, head and neck, liver or kidney cancer. Each CDR3 is given with its conserved first and last residue. D genes are given only for firm matches. Not all rows give a size; the values are once, few, many and, for expanded clones, a class.

cdr3_aa	cdr3_nt	j_call	v_call	d_call	clone_size
CASSPHLQIETQYF	TGTGCCAGCAGTCCTCATTTACAAATAGAGACCCAGTACTTC	TRBJ2-5	TRBV27	.	.
CATRFEETQYF	TGTGCCACCAGGTTCGAGGAGACCCAGTACTTC	TRBJ2-5	TRBV15	.	.
CASSWDRVGGYTF	TGTGCCAGCAGTTGGGACAGGGTAGGGGGCTACACCTTC	TRBJ1-2	TRBV6-1	TRBD1	few
CASSPTSNTGELFF	TGTGCCAGCAGCCCTACATCGAACACCGGGGAGCTGTTTTTT	TRBJ2-2	TRBV9	.	few
CASRGGLAGGPRYEQYF	TGTGCCAGCAGGGGGGGACTAGCGGGAGGGCCTCGTTACGAGCAGTACTTC	TRBJ2-7	TRBV11-2	TRBD2	.
CASSLTGTQYQETQYF	TGTGCCAGTAGCTTAACCGGGACTCAGTACCAAGAGACCCAGTACTTC	TRBJ2-5	TRBV19	.	few
CASSIAAGTSNQPQHF	TGTGCCAGTAGTATAGCCGCGGGAACTAGCAATCAGCCCCAGCATTTT	TRBJ1-5	TRBV19	.	.
CASSLPRGEVDEQFF	TGTGCCAGCAGCCTCCCCCGTGGAGAGGTCGATGAGCAGTTCTTC	TRBJ2-1	TRBV7-9	.	.
CASGLGGGQPLYGYTF	TGTGCTAGTGGTTTGGGGGGGGGACAGCCCCTCTATGGCTACACCTTC	TRBJ1-2	TRBV12-5	TRBD1	.
CATSSQRGGKYEQYF	TGTGCCACCAGCAGTCAGAGGGGTGGAAAATACGAGCAGTACTTC	TRBJ2-7	TRBV15	.	.
CASSLAGGYTF	TGTGCCAGCAGCTTAGCGGGTGGCTACACCTTC	TRBJ1-2	TRBV13	.	.
CASSLARDRYGYTF	TGTGCCAGCAGCTTAGCCCGGGACCGCTATGGCTACACCTTC	TRBJ1-2	TRBV11-1	.	.
CASRGQLNTEAFF	TGTGCCAGCAGAGGACAGCTGAACACTGAAGCTTTCTTT	TRBJ1-1	TRBV2	.	.
CASSQLAGSPNEQFF	TGTGCCAGCAGCCAGCTAGCGGGATCCCCCAATGAGCAGTTCTTC	TRBJ2-1	TRBV4-2	TRBD2	.
CASSYGMGPNYGYTF	TGTGCCAGCAGTTACGGTATGGGTCCTAACTATGGCTACACCTTC	TRBJ1-2	TRBV6-6	.	.
CASSLDLSSYEQYF	TGCGCCAGCAGCTTGGATTTAAGCTCCTACGAGCAGTACTTC	TRBJ2-7	TRBV5-1	.	.
CASSFNSRIYEQYF	TGTGCCAGCAGTTTTAACAGTAGGATCTACGAGCAGTACTTC	TRBJ2-7	TRBV27	.	.
CASSDWTFQETQYF	TGTGCCAGCAGTGACTGGACCTTCCAAGAGACCCAGTACTTC	TRBJ2-5	TRBV6-1	.	.
CASTEGAGHYEKLFF	TGTGCCAGCACCGAGGGAGCGGGACACTATGAAAAACTGTTTTTT	TRBJ1-4	TRBV11-2	.	.
CASSPQLYTDTQYF	TGTGCCAGCAGCCCCCAACTCTACACAGATACGCAGTATTTT	TRBJ2-3	TRBV7-2	.	.
CASSPDKLYGYTF	TGCGCCAGCAGTCCCGACAAGCTCTATGGCTACACCTTC	TRBJ1-2	TRBV23-1	.	once
CASSLDRVWGNTIYF	TGTGCCAGCAGCTTGGACAGGGTCTGGGGAAACACCATATATTTT	TRBJ1-3	TRBV5-8	.	.
CASSQDGAGGSYGYTF	TGCGCCAGCAGCCAAGATGGCGCAGGGGGGTCCTATGGCTACACCTTC	TRBJ1-2	TRBV5-4	TRBD1	.
CASSLGGGRRRNNSPLHF	TGTGCCAGCAGCTTAGGGGGGGGGAGACGGCGAAATAATTCACCCCTCCACTTT	TRBJ1-6	TRBV7-6	.	.
CASSSLQSRSYEQYF	TGTGCCAGCAGCTCCCTCCAGTCCCGCTCCTACGAGCAGTACTTC	TRBJ2-7	TRBV7-9	.	.
CASTQRGPLRDTQYF	TGTGCCAGCACCCAACGGGGGCCATTGAGAGATACGCAGTATTTT	TRBJ2-3	TRBV6-5	.	.
CASSLIGNTIYF	TGTGCCAGCAGCCTCATTGGAAACACCATATATTTT	TRBJ1-3	TRBV5-5	.	once
CASSSGVESSGNTIYF	TGTGCCAGCAGCTCCGGGGTGGAGAGCTCTGGAAACACCATATATTTT	TRBJ1-3	TRBV7-6	.	.
CATTFPNTDTQYF	TGTGCCACCACCTTCCCAAACACAGATACGCAGTATTTT	TRBJ2-3	TRBV15	.	.
CASRQGSGGHTEAFF	TGCGCCAGCAGACAGGGGAGTGGGGGGCACACTGAAGCTTTCTTT	TRBJ1-1	TRBV5-1	TRBD1	.
CASSTRTSGRNIQYF	TGTGCCAGCAGTACAAGGACTAGCGGGCGCAACATTCAGTACTTC	TRBJ2-4	TRBV28	TRBD2	few
CASSLRLAGGNEQFF	TGTGCCAGCAGCCTTCGACTAGCGGGAGGGAATGAGCAGTTCTTC	TRBJ2-1	TRBV5-6	TRBD2	.
CASSMREGAEAFF	TGTGCCAGTAGTATGAGGGAAGGGGCTGAAGCTTTCTTT	TRBJ1-1	TRBV19	.	.
CAWTGIGYTF	TGTGCCTGGACAGGGATAGGCTACACCTTC	TRBJ1-2	TRBV30	.	.
CASSSSGTSGIYEQYF	TGTGCCAGCAGCTCCTCCGGGACTAGCGGAATATACGAGCAGTACTTC	TRBJ2-7	TRBV9	TRBD2	.
CASSDRGPEAFF	TGTGCCAGCAGCGACCGGGGCCCTGAAGCTTTCTTT	TRBJ1-1	TRBV11-3	.	.
CASSGTPGLGLADTQYF	TGTGCCAGCAGTGGTACTCCGGGACTAGGGTTGGCAGATACACAGTATTTT	TRBJ2-3	TRBV2	TRBD2	.
CASSLGGRESSYNEQFF	TGTGCCAGCAGCTTAGGGGGGCGGGAGAGCTCCTACAATGAGCAGTTCTTC	TRBJ2-1	TRBV7-9	.	.
CASSLELAGGNTGELFF	TGTGCCAGCAGCTTGGAACTAGCGGGAGGGAACACCGGGGAGCTGTTTTTT	TRBJ2-2	TRBV5-8	TRBD2	once
CASSFGQGPYEQYF	TGTGCCAGCAGCTTCGGACAGGGGCCGTACGAGCAGTACTTC	TRBJ2-7	TRBV7-2	TRBD1	.
CASRTLAGGPDTQYF	TGTGCCAGCAGGACACTAGCGGGAGGGCCAGATACGCAGTATTTT	TRBJ2-3	TRBV2	TRBD2	.
CASSPGTGASGTEAFF	TGTGCCAGCAGCCCCGGGACAGGGGCCAGCGGCACTGAAGCTTTCTTT	TRBJ1-1	TRBV7-9	TRBD1	.
CASSLANFRTSGPYEQYF	TGTGCCAGCAGCTTAGCGAATTTCCGGACTAGCGGTCCCTACGAGCAGTACTTC	TRBJ2-7	TRBV7-6	TRBD2	.
CASSLEGNSGNTIYF	TGCGCCAGCAGCTTGGAAGGCAACTCTGGAAACACCATATATTTT	TRBJ1-3	TRBV5-1	.	.
CASSVDRVPGGYTF	TGTGCCAGCAGCGTAGACAGGGTGCCAGGTGGCTACACCTTC	TRBJ1-2	TRBV9	.	.
CSVEDRAGGTYEQYF	TGCAGCGTTGAAGATAGGGCAGGGGGGACCTACGAGCAGTACTTC	TRBJ2-7	TRBV29-1	.	.
CASSLVRDRASGANVLTF	TGTGCCAGCAGCTTGGTCCGGGACAGAGCCTCTGGGGCCAACGTCCTGACTTTC	TRBJ2-6	TRBV5-6	TRBD1	.
CAISGGPGLAPDGEQFF	TGTGCCATCAGTGGGGGCCCGGGACTAGCGCCCGACGGTGAGCAGTTCTTC	TRBJ2-1	TRBV10-3	TRBD2	.
CASSPQGYPPYEQYF	TGCGCCAGCAGCCCTCAAGGGTACCCCCCCTACGAGCAGTACTTC	TRBJ2-7	TRBV5-1	.	.
CASSLGRTDHSPLHF	TGTGCCAGCAGCTTAGGAAGGACGGACCATTCACCCCTCCACTTT	TRBJ1-6	TRBV7-9	.	.
CASRGGGFPATNEKLFF	TGTGCCAGCAGAGGGGGGGGATTCCCGGCAACTAATGAAAAACTGTTTTTT	TRBJ1-4	TRBV4-2	.	.
CASREGPEAKNIQYF	TGTGCCAGTAGAGAGGGGCCGGAGGCCAAAAACATTCAGTACTTC	TRBJ2-4	TRBV6-5	.	.
CASSAYNRGHQPQHF	TGTGCCAGCAGCGCATATAACAGGGGTCATCAGCCCCAGCATTTT	TRBJ1-5	TRBV7-8	TRBD1	many
CASSLSRYYGYTF	TGTGCCAGCAGTTTATCCCGCTACTATGGCTACACCTTC	TRBJ1-2	TRBV27	.	.
CASTLPGVGNSPLHF	TGTGCCAGCACCCTCCCAGGGGTGGGAAATTCACCCCTCCACTTT	TRBJ1-6	TRBV2	.	.
CASSLGQGVRDEQYF	TGCGCCAGCAGCTTGGGGCAGGGCGTAAGGGACGAGCAGTACTTC	TRBJ2-7	TRBV5-1	.	.
CSVERSGGAGKTQYF	TGCAGCGTAGAGAGGTCAGGAGGGGCGGGGAAGACCCAGTACTTC	TRBJ2-5	TRBV29-1	.	.
CASSRDRPPNEKLFF	TGTGCCAGCAGTCGAGACCGCCCGCCCAATGAAAAACTGTTTTTT	TRBJ1-4	TRBV6-6	.	.
CAWKGQSGNQPQHF	TGTGCCTGGAAAGGACAGAGCGGCAATCAGCCCCAGCATTTT	TRBJ1-5	TRBV30	.	.
CASSQESRGTDTQYF	TGCGCCAGCAGCCAAGAAAGTCGGGGCACAGATACGCAGTATTTT	TRBJ2-3	TRBV4-3	.	once